A single sample gave rise to the 11 T cell receptor beta chains below, sequenced in a study of radiotherapy plus CTLA-4 blockade in lung cancer. TCRdb keeps only in-frame clones here, not all; method: immunoSEQ multiplex PCR. The sample has 75,000 to 95,000 clones, about four fifths seen once. Here the sequenced sample was peripheral blood, taken from a patient treated with radiotherapy plus ipilimumab. Every receptor here comes from a human donor with non-small cell lung cancer that progressed on radiotherapy plus ipilimumab.

Note on this clone: A read error may produce the germline difference seen at one junction end. V usage is TRBV27 and J usage is TRBJ2-7; the match to TRBD2 covers 14 bases. The CDR3 loop spans 15 amino acids. CDR1 is MNHEY and CDR2 is SMNVEV in the germline V gene (reference sequence). The CDR3 spells CASSLDATSGRAWFF. The CDR3, as DNA: TGTGCCAGCAGTTTGGATGCGACTAGCGGGAGGGCCTGGTTCTTC.

The chain employs TRBV6-1 and TRBJ1-1; TRBD1 aligns across 7 bases. Losses at the gene ends were 6 bases for V and 4 bases for J; bases not matched to a gene: 8. Germline values: CDR1 MNHNS, CDR2 SASEGT. The CDR3 has 14 residues. The CDR3: CASSPGQRLTEAFF. CDR3 sequence (DNA): TGTGCCAGCAGCCCGGGACAGAGGCTCACTGAAGCTTTCTTT.

V and J are TRBV9 and TRBJ2-5; D is perhaps TRBD2 (6 bases). Germline V gene sequence: CDR1 SGDLS, CDR2 YYNGEE. The germline V and J ends were trimmed by 4 bases and 4 bases, with 11 bases remaining between them. The CDR3 runs 13 residues. The CDR3 loop is CASSRRGGETQYF. In nucleotides, the CDR3 is TGTGCCAGCAGCCGGCGGGGTGGAGAGACCCAGTACTTC.

The chain recombines TRBV7-6 with TRBJ2-2; TRBD2 is a possible D gene (6 bases). Germline CDR1 and CDR2: SGHVS and FNYEAQ. V dropped 1 base and J dropped 3 bases, with 15 bases sitting between them. The CDR3 totals 17 residues. The CDR3 DNA reads TGTGCCAGCAGCTTAGGTTCCCGAGCGGGCCACACCGGGGAGCTGTTTTTT. Translation gives CASSLGSRAGHTGELFF.

This clone was counted between two and nine times. J is TRBJ1-5 and V is TRBV7-9; weak D call: TRBD1 (5 bases). Trimming took off 5 bases at V and 6 bases at J, with 17 bases between the two ends. Germline V gene lookup returns CDR1 SEHNR and CDR2 FQNEAQ (reference sequence). This CDR3 has 15 amino acids. CDR3 residues: CASSDGTGHAQPQHF. The CDR3 DNA reads as TGTGCCAGCAGCGATGGGACCGGCCACGCTCAGCCCCAGCATTTT.

This sequence joins TRBV7-6 and TRBJ2-3; tentative D call: TRBD1 (6 bases). The V end lost 1 base, the J end lost 3 bases, and 14 bases lay between the germline ends. This CDR3 spans 16 amino acids. CDR1 and CDR2 (germline): SGHVS, FNYEAQ. The CDR3 is CASSLETGQPTDTQYF. CDR3 coding DNA: TGTGCCAGCAGCTTAGAAACGGGACAACCGACAGATACGCAGTATTTT.

This clone showed up just once. This rearrangement joins TRBV2 to TRBJ2-5; TRBD2 matches 8 bases. V lost 5 bases to trimming and J lost 2 bases; unmatched junction nucleotides: 10. The CDR3 sequence is 16 residues long. CDR1 is SNHLY, CDR2 FYNNEI, per germline. As DNA, the CDR3 is TGTGCCAGCAGTCTCTACGGGCGCGGGAGGCAAGAGACCCAGTACTTC. Translating gives CASSLYGRGRQETQYF.

This clone was counted once. This CDR3 reads CASSLARGTYQETQYF. In DNA form, the CDR3 reads TGTGCCAGCAGCTTGGCCAGGGGGACGTACCAAGAGACCCAGTACTTC. V and J are TRBV5-6 and TRBJ2-5, with 7 bases matching TRBD1. The CDR3 length is 16 residues. Losses at the gene ends were 0 bases for V and 0 bases for J; bases not matched to a gene: 5. Germline CDR1 reads SGHDT; CDR2 reads YYEEEE.

The chain recombines TRBV19 with TRBJ2-4; TRBD2 agrees at 9 bases. CDR1 and CDR2 (germline): LNHDA, SQIVND (reference sequence). CDR3 length equals 15 residues. V was clipped by 1 base and J by 5 bases; unmatched bases: 3. CDR3 coding DNA: TGTGCCAGTAGTATAGTTGCGGGAGGGGAAAACATTCAGTACTTC. Residues: CASSIVAGGENIQYF.

This chain connects TRBV10-3 to TRBJ2-3, with 8 positions matching TRBD1. CDR3 size: 16 residues. After removal of 1 base from V and 1 base from J, the junction contained 4 bases not matched to a gene. Germline assignment: CDR1 ENHRY and CDR2 SYGVKD. CDR3 loop: CAISELTGDRTDTQYF. CDR3 bases: TGTGCCATCAGTGAGTTGACAGGGGACCGCACAGATACGCAGTATTTT.

A word on this clone: The same CDR3 also results from other DNA sequences found in this sample. V is TRBV11-2 and J is TRBJ2-7; the D is unclear. Trimming removed 1 base at V and 1 base at J, with 2 bases between. CDR3 size: 12 residues. The germline CDR1 and CDR2 sequences are SGHAT and FQNNGV. The CDR3 coding sequence is TGTGCCAGCAGCTTAGTGTCCTACGAGCAGTACTTC. It translates to CASSLVSYEQYF.